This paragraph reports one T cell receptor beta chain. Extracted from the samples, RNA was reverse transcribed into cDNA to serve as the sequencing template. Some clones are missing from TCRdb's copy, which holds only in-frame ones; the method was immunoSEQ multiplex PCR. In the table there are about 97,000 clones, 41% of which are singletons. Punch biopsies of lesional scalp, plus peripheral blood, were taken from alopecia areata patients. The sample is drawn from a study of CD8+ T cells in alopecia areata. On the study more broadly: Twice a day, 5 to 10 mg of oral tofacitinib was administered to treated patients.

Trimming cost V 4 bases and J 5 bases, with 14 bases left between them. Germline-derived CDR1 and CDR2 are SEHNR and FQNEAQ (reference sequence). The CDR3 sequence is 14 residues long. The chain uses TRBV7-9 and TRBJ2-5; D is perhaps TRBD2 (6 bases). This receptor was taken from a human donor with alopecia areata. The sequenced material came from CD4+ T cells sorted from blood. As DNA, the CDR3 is TGTGCCAGCAGCTCCCTGACTAGTCTCGAGACCCAGTACTTC. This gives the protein CASSSLTSLETQYF. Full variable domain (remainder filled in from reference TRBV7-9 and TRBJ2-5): DTGVSQNPRHKITKRGQNVTFRCDPISEHNRLYWYRQTLGQGPEFLTYFQNEAQLEKSRLLSDRFSAERPKGSFSTLEIQRTEQGDSAMYLCASSSLTSLETQYFGPGTRLLVL.